A selection of T cell receptor beta chains follows, all from one sample in a study of blood T cell repertoires in COVID-19. Only in-frame clones appear in the TCRdb table, and some are missing; sequencing was by immunoSEQ multiplex PCR. This sample has 90,000 or so clones, with roughly 83% found just once. The sample comprised peripheral blood. The receptors were sampled from a man between 45 and 60 years old with active COVID-19. The CDR3 runs from the conserved cysteine through the conserved F or W. Each record gives: J gene, V gene, CDR3 protein.

J gene: TRBJ2-3
V gene: TRBV5-4
CDR3 protein: CASSLGTGTQYF

J gene: TRBJ1-2
V gene: TRBV6-6
CDR3 protein: CASSSLGQANGYTF

J gene: TRBJ1-2
V gene: TRBV6-6
CDR3 protein: CASSQGLNYGYTF

J gene: TRBJ2-1
V gene: TRBV5-1
CDR3 protein: CASSRLAGEGSYNEQFF

J gene: TRBJ1-6
V gene: TRBV5-1
CDR3 protein: CASSLNSNNSPLHF

J gene: TRBJ2-3
V gene: TRBV19
CDR3 protein: CASSMLASGPNTDTQYF

J gene: TRBJ1-6
V gene: TRBV30
CDR3 protein: CAWSVLSVGSSYNSPLHF

J gene: TRBJ2-1
V gene: TRBV5-1
CDR3 protein: CASRRDREDEQFF

J gene: TRBJ1-5
V gene: TRBV9
CDR3 protein: CASSATGGNQPQHF

J gene: TRBJ2-3
V gene: TRBV2
CDR3 protein: CASSAGGLGTDTQYF

J gene: TRBJ1-5
V gene: TRBV6-5
CDR3 protein: CASMTDRGGQPQHF

J gene: TRBJ1-2
V gene: TRBV4-1
CDR3 protein: CASSQRQDPNYGYTF

J gene: TRBJ1-5
V gene: TRBV28
CDR3 protein: CASSLGRNSNQPQHF

J gene: TRBJ1-4
V gene: TRBV5-1
CDR3 protein: CASSLAIQSNEKLFF

J gene: TRBJ1-6
V gene: TRBV7-3
CDR3 protein: CAYDSGGNSPLHF

J gene: TRBJ2-7
V gene: TRBV27
CDR3 protein: CASSLPKTSGIIDEQYF

J gene: TRBJ2-7
V gene: TRBV7-2
CDR3 protein: CASSSQHYEQYF

J gene: TRBJ2-3
V gene: TRBV2
CDR3 protein: CARTGTGYTDTQYF

J gene: TRBJ2-3
V gene: TRBV29-1
CDR3 protein: CSVTGGSDTQYF

J gene: TRBJ2-7
V gene: TRBV10-3
CDR3 protein: CAISDQGTYEQYF

J gene: TRBJ2-1
V gene: TRBV19
CDR3 protein: CASSNLAGGPNEQFF

J gene: TRBJ1-2
V gene: TRBV6-5
CDR3 protein: CASRLHRGQGYTF

J gene: TRBJ2-1
V gene: TRBV19
CDR3 protein: CASSIRGPYNEQFF

J gene: TRBJ2-7
V gene: TRBV5-5
CDR3 protein: CASSLVTSASYEQYF

J gene: TRBJ2-7
V gene: TRBV2
CDR3 protein: CASRAARDYEQYF

J gene: TRBJ1-5
V gene: TRBV28
CDR3 protein: CASSPRTGWDQPQHF

J gene: TRBJ2-7
V gene: TRBV23-1
CDR3 protein: CASSQSRDRERYEQYF

J gene: TRBJ2-3
V gene: TRBV12-3/TRBV12-4
CDR3 protein: CASRETGYGTQYF

J gene: TRBJ2-2
V gene: TRBV27
CDR3 protein: CASSFGPAGITGELFF

J gene: TRBJ1-6
V gene: TRBV5-6
CDR3 protein: CASSLVGQTYSPLHF

J gene: TRBJ2-1
V gene: TRBV7-2
CDR3 protein: CASKADYSYNEQFF

J gene: TRBJ1-6
V gene: TRBV21-1
CDR3 protein: CASSKGTGINSPLHF

J gene: TRBJ2-2
V gene: TRBV5-1
CDR3 protein: CASSRTSGDTGELFF

J gene: TRBJ2-1
V gene: TRBV6-2/TRBV6-3
CDR3 protein: CASSLNEGATYNEQFF

J gene: TRBJ2-1
V gene: TRBV21-1
CDR3 protein: CASSKGLALYNEQFF

J gene: TRBJ2-1
V gene: TRBV4-3
CDR3 protein: CASSLTLGGVDEQFF

J gene: TRBJ2-3
V gene: TRBV12-3/TRBV12-4
CDR3 protein: CASSRQKADTQYF

J gene: TRBJ2-6
V gene: TRBV27
CDR3 protein: CASSLFGGGAGANVLTF

J gene: TRBJ2-2
V gene: TRBV4-3
CDR3 protein: CASSQDPAGNTGELFF

J gene: TRBJ1-1
V gene: TRBV29-1
CDR3 protein: CSVNRGPAGTEAFF

J gene: TRBJ1-6
V gene: TRBV5-1
CDR3 protein: CASSLDPNRGNSPLHF